The 22 T cell receptor beta chains below were found in one sample sequenced in a study of blood T cell repertoires in COVID-19 (dated by TCRdb to the early 2020s). The library was built by means of the immunoSEQ multiplex PCR assay. TCRdb holds this immuneACCESS table with in-frame rearrangements only. Some clones are missing; in checked studies, unresolved V genes explain under half, and the rest has no known cause. Across this sample there are 250,000 or so clones, with about 88% seen only once. The ten largest clones add up to 0.99% of the sample. What was sequenced was peripheral blood. All receptors come from a middle-aged woman who had recovered from COVID-19.

In this sample, this clone turned up a few times. The chain combines TRBV5-6 with TRBJ1-5; TRBD1 matches at 8 bases. Per germline, CDR1 SGHDT and CDR2 YYEEEE. The trim removed 4 bases at V and 2 bases at J, leaving 8 bases unmatched. The CDR3 is made up of 16 amino acids. The CDR3 region is CASSKGQGMGNQPQHF. The CDR3 nucleotides are TGTGCCAGCAGCAAAGGACAGGGAATGGGCAATCAGCCCCAGCATTTT.

The chain combines TRBV7-8 with TRBJ2-1; a possible D gene is TRBD1 (6 bases). Looked up from germline, CDR1 is SGHVS and CDR2 is FQNEAQ. The V and J ends lost 7 bases and 5 bases respectively, with 18 bases between them. The CDR3 runs to 15 residues. The CDR3 region is CASTPEGTPDNEQFF. As DNA, the CDR3 is TGTGCCAGCACCCCCGAGGGGACACCCGACAATGAGCAGTTCTTC.

In its sample, this clone was seen many times. This chain connects TRBV30 to TRBJ2-7, with TRBD1 matching 8 bases. In germline, CDR1 is GTSNPN, CDR2 SVGIG (reference sequence). V gave up 8 bases and J gave up 6 bases; unmatched junction bases: 9. The CDR3 is 12 residues long. The CDR3: CAGRQGTLEQYF. For the CDR3, the DNA is TGTGCCGGCAGACAGGGGACCCTCGAGCAGTACTTC.

The gene calls are TRBV30 and TRBJ1-3; D unclear. CDR1 GTSNPN and CDR2 SVGIG come from the germline V gene (reference sequence). This CDR3 has 15 amino acids. V was shortened by 4 bases and J by 3 bases, with 16 bases between the two germline ends. The CDR3 bases are TGTGCCTGGACGCCCGTGGCAGCGGGTGGAAACACCATATATTTT. It codes for CAWTPVAAGGNTIYF.

The gene calls are TRBV19 and TRBJ1-5; 7 nucleotides agree with TRBD1. V was pared by 7 bases and J by 3 bases, with 6 bases of the junction left unmatched. Germline assignment: CDR1 LNHDA and CDR2 SQIVND (reference sequence). The CDR3 has 14 residues. The CDR3 reads CASTPGQTNQPQHF. The CDR3 DNA is TGTGCCAGTACCCCGGGACAGACCAATCAGCCCCAGCATTTT.

CDR3 in DNA: TGTGCCAGCAGCCCCCGACAGGGCGCCGGGGAGCTGTTTTTT. This gives the protein CASSPRQGAGELFF. The chain employs TRBV7-3 and TRBJ2-2; TRBD1 aligns across 7 bases. There are 14 residues in the CDR3. Per germline, CDR1 SGHTA and CDR2 FQGTGA. The V gene end was trimmed by 5 bases and the J gene end by 6 bases; junction bases not matched to a gene: 6.

This clone was observed a single time. The chain employs TRBV5-4 and TRBJ2-7; D possibly corresponds to TRBD2 (6 bases). Trimming cost V 5 bases and J 0 bases, with 9 bases left between them. This CDR3 contains 13 residues. Germline V gene lookup returns CDR1 SGHNT and CDR2 YYREEE (reference sequence). CDR3 in DNA: TGTGCCAGCAGGGGGCGGGACTCCTACGAGCAGTACTTC. Its translation is CASRGRDSYEQYF.

This chain joins TRBV6-5 and TRBJ1-2, with TRBD1 as a possible D gene (5 bases). V gave up 7 bases and J gave up 2 bases, with 14 bases separating them. This CDR3 has 14 residues. CDR1 MNHEY and CDR2 SVGAGI come from the germline V gene. In nucleotides, the CDR3 is TGTGCCAGCACCAAAGGGGCAGTCAACTATGGCTACACCTTC. This sequence encodes CASTKGAVNYGYTF.

The chain joins TRBV11-3 to TRBJ2-1; the match to TRBD1 covers 8 bases. V lost 7 bases and J lost 9; bases outside the gene matches: 8. CDR1 SGHNT and CDR2 YENEEA come from the germline V gene. CDR3 length: 13 residues. As DNA, the CDR3 is TGTGCCAGCATCAGGGGGCAGGGGGGTGAGCAGTTCTTC. This translates into CASIRGQGGEQFF.

V usage is TRBV7-2 and J usage is TRBJ2-5; 8 bases match TRBD2. Germline V gene data show CDR1 as SGHTA and CDR2 as FQGNSA. J was trimmed by 7 bases and V by 7 bases; bases with no gene match: 11. The CDR3 spans 14 residues. CDR3 in amino acids: CASTSSGGWGTQYF. In nucleotides, the CDR3 is TGTGCCAGCACCTCCAGCGGGGGCTGGGGGACCCAGTACTTC.

The J gene is TRBJ2-1, the V gene TRBV4-3; possibly TRBD2 for D (5 bases). The length of the CDR3 is 14 residues. Germline V gives CDR1 LGHNA, CDR2 YSLEER. Between the trimmed V and J ends, which lost 0 bases and 12 bases, there was a span of 15 bases. CDR3 sequence (DNA): TGCGCCAGCAGCCAAGATTTGGGTGTCCGGGGGCAGTTCTTC. This sequence encodes CASSQDLGVRGQFF.

The gene calls are TRBV5-1 and TRBJ2-5, with 12 nucleotides matching TRBD1. This CDR3 has 15 residues. J was trimmed by 6 bases and V by 0 bases; bases with no gene match: 3. Germline values: CDR1 SGHRS, CDR2 YFSETQ. Written as DNA, the CDR3 is TGCGCCAGCAGCTTGGAGGGACAGGGGGCAAAGACCCAGTACTTC. Its translation is CASSLEGQGAKTQYF.

The chain is built from TRBV6-5 and TRBJ2-5, with unresolved D. CDR1 is MNHEY and CDR2 is SVGAGI in the germline V gene. The CDR3 spans 13 residues. The V end lost 1 base, the J end lost 3 bases, and 6 bases lay between the germline ends. In DNA, the CDR3 is TGTGCCAGCAGTTACTGGCAGGAAGAGACCCAGTACTTC. Encoded protein: CASSYWQEETQYF.

The CDR3 is CASSIPSAGGYNEQFF. The CDR3 DNA reads as TGTGCCAGCAGCATCCCCTCGGCGGGGGGGTACAATGAGCAGTTCTTC. The genes are TRBV7-8 and TRBJ2-1; TRBD2 matches at 9 bases. The CDR3 has 16 amino acids. CDR1 and CDR2 (germline): SGHVS, FQNEAQ. J was trimmed by 4 bases and V by 5 bases; bases with no gene match: 9.

The chain is built from TRBV18 and TRBJ1-2; 8 positions agree with TRBD1. This CDR3 contains 12 residues. With 5 bases clipped from V and 9 bases from J, the junction kept 5 bases outside the gene matches. Germline V gene data show CDR1 as KGHSH and CDR2 as LQKENI. The DNA for the CDR3 is TGTGCCAGCTCAGAACGGACAGGGAGCTACACCTTC. Amino acids: CASSERTGSYTF.

The chain joins TRBV6-2 or TRBV6-3 to TRBJ2-7, with 8 bases matching TRBD1. V dropped 6 bases and J dropped 6; count of bases not matched to a gene: 4. CDR1 is MNHEY and CDR2 is SVGEGT in the germline V gene. This CDR3 contains 12 residues. The CDR3 region is CASSRGPGEQYV. The CDR3 DNA follows: TGTGCCAGCAGCAGGGGGCCGGGCGAGCAGTACGTC.

V and J are TRBV19 and TRBJ2-1, with TRBD2 matching 12 bases. V gave up 6 bases and J gave up 2 bases; unmatched junction bases: 5. The CDR3 is made up of 16 amino acids. Germline lookup yields CDR1 LNHDA and CDR2 SQIVND (reference sequence). The CDR3 is CASRASGRAAYNEQFF. Here the CDR3 DNA reads TGTGCCAGTAGAGCTAGCGGGAGGGCCGCCTACAATGAGCAGTTCTTC.

This clone has only one observation. This rearrangement joins TRBV14 to TRBJ1-1, with D unclear. Germline lookup yields CDR1 SGHDN and CDR2 FVKESK. The V gene lost 0 bases and the J gene lost 7 bases, with 6 bases spanning the gap. The CDR3 sequence is 12 residues long. CDR3 residues: CASSQDRYEAFF. The CDR3 DNA reads as TGTGCCAGCAGCCAAGATCGGTATGAAGCTTTCTTT.

The V and J genes are TRBV3-1 (or the pseudogene TRBV3-2) and TRBJ2-5, with 8 bases identical to TRBD1. The CDR3 sequence is 16 residues long. Looked up from germline, CDR1 is LGHDT and CDR2 is YNNKEL (reference sequence). Unmatched junction bases numbered 10, after V lost 2 bases and J lost 5 bases. The DNA for the CDR3 is TGTGCCAGCAGCCAAACCCAGGGGGCGGTCTGGGAGACCCAGTACTTC. The encoded protein is CASSQTQGAVWETQYF.

The chain uses TRBV2 and TRBJ1-2; D gene unclear. The CDR3 runs to 14 residues. Germline V gene lookup returns CDR1 SNHLY and CDR2 FYNNEI. V was clipped by 1 base and J by 4 bases, with 10 bases between them. Written as DNA, the CDR3 is TGTGCCAGCAGTGAAGGGGCAGGAGGCTATGGCTACACCTTC. Protein: CASSEGAGGYGYTF.

The chain has TRBV5-1 and TRBJ2-1, with TRBD2 identical over 7 bases. This CDR3 contains 14 residues. Germline loops: CDR1 SGHRS, CDR2 YFSETQ. The V and J ends lost 3 bases and 5 bases, in that order; junction bases with no gene match: 5. DNA for the CDR3: TGCGCCAGCAGCTGGGGGGGACCCCACAATGAGCAGTTCTTC. Its protein is CASSWGGPHNEQFF.

The genes are TRBV6-2 or TRBV6-3 and TRBJ1-2; D may be TRBD1 (5 bases). Germline values: CDR1 MNHEY, CDR2 SVGEGT. The CDR3 totals 13 residues. V gave up 5 bases and J gave up 5 bases, with 12 bases separating them. CDR3 protein: CASSPPEGYGYTF. The CDR3 DNA reads as TGTGCCAGCAGTCCCCCGGAGGGGTATGGCTACACCTTC.